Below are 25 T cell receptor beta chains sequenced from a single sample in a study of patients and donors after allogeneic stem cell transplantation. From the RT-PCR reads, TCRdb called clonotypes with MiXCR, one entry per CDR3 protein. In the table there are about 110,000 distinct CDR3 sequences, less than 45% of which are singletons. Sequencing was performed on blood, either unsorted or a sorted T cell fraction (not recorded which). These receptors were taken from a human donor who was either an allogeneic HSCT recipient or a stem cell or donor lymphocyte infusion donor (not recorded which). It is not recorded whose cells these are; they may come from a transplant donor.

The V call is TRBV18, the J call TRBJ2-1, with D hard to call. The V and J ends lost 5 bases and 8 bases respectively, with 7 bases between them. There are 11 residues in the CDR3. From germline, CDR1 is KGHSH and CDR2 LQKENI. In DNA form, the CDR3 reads TGTGCCAGCTCAAGCAGTCATGAGCAGTTCTTC. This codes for CASSSSHEQFF.

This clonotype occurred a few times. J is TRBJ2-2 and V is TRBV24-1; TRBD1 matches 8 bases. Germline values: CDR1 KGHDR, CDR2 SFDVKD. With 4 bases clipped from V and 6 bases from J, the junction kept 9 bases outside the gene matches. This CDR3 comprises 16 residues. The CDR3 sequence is CATSDPGTGNAGELFF. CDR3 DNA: TGTGCCACCAGTGACCCCGGGACAGGAAACGCCGGGGAGCTGTTTTTT.

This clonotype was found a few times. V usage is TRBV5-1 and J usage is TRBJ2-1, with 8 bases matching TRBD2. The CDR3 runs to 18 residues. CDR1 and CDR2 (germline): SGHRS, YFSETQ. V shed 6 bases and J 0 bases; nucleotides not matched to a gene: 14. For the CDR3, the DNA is TGCGCCAGCACCCCTGGTTTCGGCGGGAGGAGCTCCTACAATGAGCAGTTCTTC. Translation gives CASTPGFGGRSSYNEQFF.

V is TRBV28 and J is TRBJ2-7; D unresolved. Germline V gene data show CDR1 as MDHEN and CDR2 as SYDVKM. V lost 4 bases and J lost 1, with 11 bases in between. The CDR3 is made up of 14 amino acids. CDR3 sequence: CASSSARQSYEQYF. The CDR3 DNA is TGTGCCAGCAGTTCCGCCAGGCAATCCTACGAGCAGTACTTC.

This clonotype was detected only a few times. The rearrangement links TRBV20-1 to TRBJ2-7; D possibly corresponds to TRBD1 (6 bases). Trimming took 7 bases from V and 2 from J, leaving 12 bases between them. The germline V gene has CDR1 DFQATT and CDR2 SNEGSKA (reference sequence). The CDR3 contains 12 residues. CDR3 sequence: CSVYRETYEQYF. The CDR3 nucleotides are TGCAGTGTTTACAGGGAAACCTACGAGCAGTACTTC.

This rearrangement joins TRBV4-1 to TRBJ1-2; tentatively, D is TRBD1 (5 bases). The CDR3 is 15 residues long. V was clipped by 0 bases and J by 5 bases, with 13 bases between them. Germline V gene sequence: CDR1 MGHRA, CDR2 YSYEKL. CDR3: CASSQDPRGLYGYTF. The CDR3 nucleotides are TGCGCCAGCAGCCAAGATCCCCGGGGACTTTATGGCTACACCTTC.

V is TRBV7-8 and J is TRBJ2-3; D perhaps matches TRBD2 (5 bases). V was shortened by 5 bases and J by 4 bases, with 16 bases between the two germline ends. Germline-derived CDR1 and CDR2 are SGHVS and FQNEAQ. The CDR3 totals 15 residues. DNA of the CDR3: TGTGCCAGCAGCCCCCGGGTGGGAGCCGCAGATACGCAGTATTTT. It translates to CASSPRVGAADTQYF.

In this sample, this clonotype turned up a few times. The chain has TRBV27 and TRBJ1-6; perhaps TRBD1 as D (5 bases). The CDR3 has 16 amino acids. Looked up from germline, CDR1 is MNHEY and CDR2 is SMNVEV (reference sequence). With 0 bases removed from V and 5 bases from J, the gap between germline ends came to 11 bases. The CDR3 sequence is CASSLSRGVNNSPLHF. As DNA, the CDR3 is TGTGCCAGCAGTTTATCGCGAGGGGTTAATAATTCACCCCTCCACTTT.

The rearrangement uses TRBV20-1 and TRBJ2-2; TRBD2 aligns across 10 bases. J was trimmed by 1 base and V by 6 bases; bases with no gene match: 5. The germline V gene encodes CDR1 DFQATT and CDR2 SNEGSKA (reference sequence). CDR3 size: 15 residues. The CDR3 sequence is CSATLAGVNTGELFF. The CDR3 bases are TGCAGTGCAACCCTAGCGGGGGTGAACACCGGGGAGCTGTTTTTT.

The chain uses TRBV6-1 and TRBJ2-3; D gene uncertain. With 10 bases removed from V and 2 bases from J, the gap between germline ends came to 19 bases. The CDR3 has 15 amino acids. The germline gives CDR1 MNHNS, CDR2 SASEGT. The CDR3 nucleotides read TGTGCCACGGGTCTACCCAGTTCATTCACAGATACGCAGTATTTT. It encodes CATGLPSSFTDTQYF.

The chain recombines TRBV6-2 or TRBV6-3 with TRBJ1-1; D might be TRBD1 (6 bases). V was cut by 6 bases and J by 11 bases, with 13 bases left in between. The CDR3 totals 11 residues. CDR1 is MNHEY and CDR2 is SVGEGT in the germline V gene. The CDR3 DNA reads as TGTGCCAGCAGGCACAGGGTCGACGCTTTCTTT. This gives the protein CASRHRVDAFF.

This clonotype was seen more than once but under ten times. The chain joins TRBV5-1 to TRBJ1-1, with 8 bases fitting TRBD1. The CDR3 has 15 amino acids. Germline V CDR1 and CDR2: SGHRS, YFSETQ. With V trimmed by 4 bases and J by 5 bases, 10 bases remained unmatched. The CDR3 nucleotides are TGCGCCAGCAGCCCCTCGGGACAGGTCGGGACTGAAGCTTTCTTT. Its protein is CASSPSGQVGTEAFF.

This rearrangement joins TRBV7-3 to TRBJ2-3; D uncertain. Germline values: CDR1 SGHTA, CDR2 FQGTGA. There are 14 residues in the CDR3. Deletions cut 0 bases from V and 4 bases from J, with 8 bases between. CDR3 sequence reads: CASSLTRESDTQYF. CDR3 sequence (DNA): TGTGCCAGCAGCTTAACGCGAGAGTCAGATACGCAGTATTTT.

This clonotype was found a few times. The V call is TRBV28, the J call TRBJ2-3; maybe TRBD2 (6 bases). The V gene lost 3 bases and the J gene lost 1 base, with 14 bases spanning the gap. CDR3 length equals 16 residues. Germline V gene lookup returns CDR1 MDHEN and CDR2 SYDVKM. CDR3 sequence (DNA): TGTGCCAGCAGTTTGGTGGGGGAGGAGGGCACAGATACGCAGTATTTT. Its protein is CASSLVGEEGTDTQYF. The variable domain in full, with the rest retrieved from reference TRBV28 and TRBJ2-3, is DVKVTQSSRYLVKRTGEKVFLECVQDMDHENMFWYRQDPGLGLRLIYFSYDVKMKEKGDIPEGYSVSREKKERFSLILESASTNQTSMYLCASSLVGEEGTDTQYFGPGTRLTVL.

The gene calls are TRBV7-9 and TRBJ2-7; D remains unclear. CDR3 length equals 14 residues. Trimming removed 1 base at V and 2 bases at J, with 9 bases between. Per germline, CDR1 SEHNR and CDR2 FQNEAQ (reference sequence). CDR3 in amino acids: CASSLGPGAYEQYF. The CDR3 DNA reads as TGTGCCAGCAGCTTAGGGCCTGGGGCCTACGAGCAGTACTTC. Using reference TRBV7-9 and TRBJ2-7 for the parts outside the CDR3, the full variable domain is DTGVSQNPRHKITKRGQNVTFRCDPISEHNRLYWYRQTLGQGPEFLTYFQNEAQLEKSRLLSDRFSAERPKGSFSTLEIQRTEQGDSAMYLCASSLGPGAYEQYFGPGTRLTVT.

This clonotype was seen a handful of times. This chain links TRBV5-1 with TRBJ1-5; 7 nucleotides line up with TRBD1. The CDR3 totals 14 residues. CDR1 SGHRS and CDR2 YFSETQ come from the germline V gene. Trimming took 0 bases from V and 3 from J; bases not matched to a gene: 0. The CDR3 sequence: CASSLEGANQPQHF. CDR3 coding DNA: TGCGCCAGCAGCTTGGAGGGGGCCAATCAGCCCCAGCATTTT.

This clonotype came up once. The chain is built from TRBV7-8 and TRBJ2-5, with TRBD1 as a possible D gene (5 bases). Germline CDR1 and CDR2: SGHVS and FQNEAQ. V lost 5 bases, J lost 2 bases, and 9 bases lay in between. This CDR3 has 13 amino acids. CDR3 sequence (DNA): TGTGCCAGCAGCCCCAGACAGCAAGAGACCCAGTACTTC. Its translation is CASSPRQQETQYF.

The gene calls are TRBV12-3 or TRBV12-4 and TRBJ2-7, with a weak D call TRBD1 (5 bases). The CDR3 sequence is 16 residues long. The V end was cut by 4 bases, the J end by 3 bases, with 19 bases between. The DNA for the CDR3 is TGTGCCAGCAGTTCGGCTCTGGGCAGGGTCGGCTACGAGCAGTACTTC. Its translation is CASSSALGRVGYEQYF.

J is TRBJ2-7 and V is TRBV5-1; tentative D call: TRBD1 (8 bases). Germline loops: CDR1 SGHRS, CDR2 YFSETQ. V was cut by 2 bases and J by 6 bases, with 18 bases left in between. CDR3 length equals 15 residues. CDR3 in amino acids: CASSFQQGGNFEQYF. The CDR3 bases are TGCGCCAGCAGCTTTCAACAGGGGGGGAACTTCGAGCAGTACTTC.

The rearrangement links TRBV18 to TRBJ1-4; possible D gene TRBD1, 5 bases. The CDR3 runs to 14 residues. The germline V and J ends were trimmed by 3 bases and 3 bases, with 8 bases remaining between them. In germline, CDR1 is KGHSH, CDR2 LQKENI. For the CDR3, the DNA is TGTGCCAGCTCACCGAGGGGAGCTAATGAAAAACTGTTTTTT. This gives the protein CASSPRGANEKLFF.

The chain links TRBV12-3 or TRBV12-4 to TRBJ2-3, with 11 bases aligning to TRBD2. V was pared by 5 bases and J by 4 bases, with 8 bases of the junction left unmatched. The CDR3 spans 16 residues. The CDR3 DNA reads TGTGCCAGCAGTCCCATGGTAGCGGGAGGGCCAGATACGCAGTATTTT. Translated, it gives CASSPMVAGGPDTQYF.

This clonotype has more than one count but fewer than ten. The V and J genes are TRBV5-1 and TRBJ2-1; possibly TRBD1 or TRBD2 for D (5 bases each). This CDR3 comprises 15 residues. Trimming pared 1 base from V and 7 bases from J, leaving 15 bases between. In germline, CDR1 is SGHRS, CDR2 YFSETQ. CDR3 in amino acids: CASSLRLRDVNEQFF. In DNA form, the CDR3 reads TGCGCCAGCAGCTTGAGACTTAGGGACGTGAATGAGCAGTTCTTC.

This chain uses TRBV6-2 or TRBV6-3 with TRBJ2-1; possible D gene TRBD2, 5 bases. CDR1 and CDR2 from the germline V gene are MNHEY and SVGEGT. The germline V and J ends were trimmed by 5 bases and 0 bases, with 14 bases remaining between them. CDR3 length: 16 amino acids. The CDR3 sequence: CASSGRLGSSYNEQFF. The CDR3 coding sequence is TGTGCCAGCAGTGGGCGACTTGGGAGCTCCTACAATGAGCAGTTCTTC.

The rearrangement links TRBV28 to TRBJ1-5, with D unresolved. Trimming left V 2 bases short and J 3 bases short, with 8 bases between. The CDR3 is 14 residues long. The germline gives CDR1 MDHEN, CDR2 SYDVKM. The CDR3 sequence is CASSLGQFNQPQHF. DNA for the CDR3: TGTGCCAGCAGTTTAGGGCAGTTCAATCAGCCCCAGCATTTT. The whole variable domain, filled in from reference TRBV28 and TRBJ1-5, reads DVKVTQSSRYLVKRTGEKVFLECVQDMDHENMFWYRQDPGLGLRLIYFSYDVKMKEKGDIPEGYSVSREKKERFSLILESASTNQTSMYLCASSLGQFNQPQHFGDGTRLSIL.

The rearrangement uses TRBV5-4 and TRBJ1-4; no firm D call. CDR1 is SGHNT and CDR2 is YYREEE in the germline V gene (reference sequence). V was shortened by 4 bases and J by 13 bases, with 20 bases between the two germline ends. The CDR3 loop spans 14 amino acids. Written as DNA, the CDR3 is TGTGCCAGCAGCCCGGCGACGAACAGTTTAAGACTGTTTTTT. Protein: CASSPATNSLRLFF.